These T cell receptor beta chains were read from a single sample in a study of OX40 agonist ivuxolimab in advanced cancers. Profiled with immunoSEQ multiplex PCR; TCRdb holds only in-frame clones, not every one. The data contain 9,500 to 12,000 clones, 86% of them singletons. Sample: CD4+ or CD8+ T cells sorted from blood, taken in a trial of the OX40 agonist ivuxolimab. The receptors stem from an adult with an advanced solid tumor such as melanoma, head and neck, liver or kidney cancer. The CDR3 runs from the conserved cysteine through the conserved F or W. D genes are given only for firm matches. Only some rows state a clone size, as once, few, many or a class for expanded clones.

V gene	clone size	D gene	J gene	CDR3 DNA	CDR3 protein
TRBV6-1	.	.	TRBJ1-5	TGTGCCAGCAGTGAAGCCAGGTTGTGGCAGATCAATCAGCCCCAGCATTTT	CASSEARLWQINQPQHF
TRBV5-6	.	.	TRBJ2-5	TGTGCCAGCAGCTTGTCGGGACTGGGGGAGACCCAGTACTTC	CASSLSGLGETQYF
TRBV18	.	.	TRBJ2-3	TGTGCCAGCTCACCGGGGGACACAGATACGCAGTATTTT	CASSPGDTDTQYF
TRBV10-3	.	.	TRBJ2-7	TGTGCCATCAGTCCAGGGTTATCCTACGAGCAGTACTTC	CAISPGLSYEQYF
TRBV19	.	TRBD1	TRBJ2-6	TGTGCCAGTGACAGGGTGTCTGGGGCCAACGTCCTGACTTTC	CASDRVSGANVLTF
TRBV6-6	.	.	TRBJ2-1	TGTGCCAGCAGTTACCGGGTAGGCGGCGCGGAGCAGTTCTTC	CASSYRVGGAEQFF
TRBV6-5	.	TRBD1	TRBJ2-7	TGTGCCAGCACCGTAGACAGGGGGCTATGCGAGCAGTACTTC	CASTVDRGLCEQYF
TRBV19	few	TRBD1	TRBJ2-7	TGTGCCAGTAGTGCCGGGACAGGGACCTACGAGCAGTACTTC	CASSAGTGTYEQYF
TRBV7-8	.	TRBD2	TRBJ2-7	TGTGCCAGCAGCCCCGGCGAGCGGGGGTTGGACTACGAGCAGTACTTC	CASSPGERGLDYEQYF
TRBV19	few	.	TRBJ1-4	TGTGCCAGTAGTACCGCCTATATTGGAAAACTGTTTTTT	CASSTAYIGKLFF
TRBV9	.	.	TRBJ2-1	TGTGCCAGCAGCGTAGAAACGGGGGGCGATGAGCAGTTCTTC	CASSVETGGDEQFF
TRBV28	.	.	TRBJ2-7	TGTGCCAGCAGTTCCTCCCCCCCTGCACAGGATTTCTACGAGCAGTACTTC	CASSSSPPAQDFYEQYF
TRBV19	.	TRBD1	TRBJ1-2	TGTGCCAGTAGTATCTTCGGCGGACAGGGATATGATGGCTACACCTTC	CASSIFGGQGYDGYTF
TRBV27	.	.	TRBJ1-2	TGTGCCAGCAGTTCACAGGGTTCATCGGTCTATGGCTACACCTTC	CASSSQGSSVYGYTF
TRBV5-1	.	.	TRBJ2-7	TGCGCCAGCAGCTTGGGGGGACAACTTTACGAGCAGTACTTC	CASSLGGQLYEQYF
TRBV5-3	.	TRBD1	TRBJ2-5	TGTGCCAGAAGCTTGTCCCAGACAGGGGCGACCCAAGAGACCCAGTACTTC	CARSLSQTGATQETQYF
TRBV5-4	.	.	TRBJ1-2	TGTGCCAGCAGCCTCGACGGCGGTATAACCTTC	CASSLDGGITF